These 16 T cell receptor beta chains originate from one sample sequenced in a study of T cells after yellow fever vaccination. TCRdb reprocessed the 5' RACE reads with MiXCR, giving one entry per CDR3 protein. In the table there are some 110,000 distinct CDR3 sequences, roughly 8.4% of which are singletons. The specimen was CD8+ T cells sorted from PBMCs, collected 45 days after the yellow fever booster vaccination. These receptors came from a man aged 25 to 40 who received the YFV17D yellow fever vaccine.

This clonotype was detected only a few times. V usage is TRBV10-3 and J usage is TRBJ2-7; 7 bases agree with TRBD2. This CDR3 has 12 amino acids. Trimming removed 8 bases from V and 7 bases from J; junction bases left unmatched: 8. CDR1 is ENHRY, CDR2 SYGVKD, per germline. DNA for the CDR3: TGTGCCATCCATGCGGGAGAGGGGGAGCAGTACTTC. Amino acids: CAIHAGEGEQYF.

The genes are TRBV12-3 or TRBV12-4 and TRBJ2-7; D is uncertain. The CDR3 length is 12 residues. V dropped 6 bases and J dropped 6 bases, with 12 bases sitting between them. This chain's CDR3 is CASSAGGPEQYF. CDR3 in DNA: TGTGCCAGCAGCGCAGGTGGGCCCGAGCAGTACTTC.

This clonotype was observed a few times. V usage is TRBV7-9 and J usage is TRBJ2-7; TRBD1 matches at 7 bases. The germline V gene encodes CDR1 SEHNR and CDR2 FQNEAQ (reference sequence). J lost 0 bases, V lost 2 bases, and 7 bases had no gene match. The CDR3 has 16 amino acids. The CDR3: CASSLNQAGGSYEQYF. Written as DNA, the CDR3 is TGTGCCAGCAGCTTAAATCAGGCAGGGGGCTCCTACGAGCAGTACTTC.

This clonotype was recorded many times. The chain employs TRBV20-1 and TRBJ2-7; 7 bases are shared with TRBD1. In germline, CDR1 is DFQATT, CDR2 SNEGSKA (reference sequence). The CDR3 covers 15 residues. With 3 bases clipped from V and 3 bases from J, the junction kept 11 bases outside the gene matches. The CDR3 protein is CSARDRSVGNYEQYF. The CDR3 coding sequence is TGCAGTGCTAGGGACAGGTCGGTCGGTAACTACGAGCAGTACTTC.

This clonotype has a count of ten or more. The V and J genes are TRBV10-2 and TRBJ2-5; tentative D call: TRBD2 (5 bases). V lost 0 bases and J lost 1, with 9 bases in between. The length of the CDR3 is 15 residues. Germline CDR1 and CDR2: WSHSY and SAAADI. CDR3 loop: CASSESDGGQETQYF. CDR3 coding DNA: TGCGCCAGCAGTGAGTCCGATGGAGGCCAAGAGACCCAGTACTTC.

This clonotype has a count of ten or more. This CDR3 is CSATTATHNEQFF. As DNA, the CDR3 is TGCAGTGCTACGACAGCAACCCACAATGAGCAGTTCTTC. This chain joins TRBV20-1 and TRBJ2-1; the D gene is possibly TRBD1 (5 bases). V lost 4 bases to trimming and J lost 5 bases, with 12 bases between them. The CDR3 spans 13 residues. Germline assignment: CDR1 DFQATT and CDR2 SNEGSKA (reference sequence).

The sample holds many counts of this clonotype. This chain joins TRBV7-8 and TRBJ2-1, with TRBD2 matching 10 bases. The CDR3 has 17 amino acids. Germline values: CDR1 SGHVS, CDR2 FQNEAQ. V lost 1 base, J lost 7 bases, and 10 bases stayed unmatched. In DNA, the CDR3 is TGTGCCAGCAGCTTAGAGAGAGCGGGAGGGTTACAGAATGAGCAGTTCTTC. It specifies CASSLERAGGLQNEQFF.

This chain links TRBV29-1 with TRBJ1-4, with a weak D call TRBD1 (6 bases). The CDR3 sequence is 11 residues long. Germline lookup yields CDR1 SQVTM and CDR2 ANQGSEA. V was clipped by 6 bases and J by 8 bases, with 10 bases between them. CDR3 sequence: CSVNRAEKLFF. The CDR3, as DNA: TGCAGCGTAAACAGGGCAGAAAAACTGTTTTTT.

There are many counts of this clonotype. The V call is TRBV7-9, the J call TRBJ2-7, with no clear D. CDR1 is SEHNR and CDR2 is FQNEAQ in the germline V gene (reference sequence). Trimming removed 3 bases at V and 3 bases at J, with 12 bases between. This CDR3 is built from 14 residues. CDR3 sequence (DNA): TGTGCCAGCAGCTTCGGATTACAGTACTACGAGCAGTACTTC. It translates to CASSFGLQYYEQYF.

This clonotype was recorded at least ten times. The chain carries TRBV7-2 and TRBJ1-5, with D possibly matching TRBD1 (5 bases). The CDR3 runs to 14 residues. The V end lost 5 bases, the J end lost 0 bases, and 8 bases lay between the germline ends. CDR1 SGHTA and CDR2 FQGNSA come from the germline V gene. CDR3 nucleotide sequence: TGTGCCAGCAGCACCGACAGTAGCAATCAGCCCCAGCATTTT. Its translation is CASSTDSSNQPQHF.

This clonotype was detected many times. The V call is TRBV5-1, the J call TRBJ2-7; 7 nucleotides align to TRBD1. In germline, CDR1 is SGHRS, CDR2 YFSETQ. After removal of 0 bases from V and 5 bases from J, the junction contained 2 bases not matched to a gene. The CDR3 sequence is 13 residues long. The CDR3 loop is CASSLVGQDEQYF. The CDR3 DNA follows: TGCGCCAGCAGCTTGGTAGGACAGGACGAGCAGTACTTC.

A word on this clonotype: This clone may be a read error of a much larger clone one base away. CDR3 protein: CASSLMAGGTHTQYF. The CDR3 region has the DNA TGCGCCAGCAGCCTCATGGCCGGGGGAACACATACGCAGTATTTT. The chain links TRBV4-1 to TRBJ2-3, with D perhaps TRBD2 (6 bases). The CDR3 consists of 15 residues. Per germline, CDR1 MGHRA and CDR2 YSYEKL. V was pared by 4 bases and J by 7 bases, with 18 bases between.

This clonotype was seen repeatedly, ten times or more. This chain connects TRBV15 to TRBJ2-7; no reliable D call. The CDR3 runs 13 residues. Germline CDR1 reads LNHNV; CDR2 reads YYDKDF (reference sequence). Trimming took off 0 bases at V and 3 bases at J, with 6 bases between the two ends. The CDR3 reads CATSREVLYEQYF. Written as DNA, the CDR3 is TGTGCCACCAGCAGAGAGGTCCTCTACGAGCAGTACTTC. Full variable domain (missing parts from reference TRBV15 and TRBJ2-7): DAMVIQNPRYQVTQFGKPVTLSCSQTLNHNVMYWYQQKSSQAPKLLFHYYDKDFNNEADTPDNFQSRRPNTSFCFLDIRSPGLGDTAMYLCATSREVLYEQYFGPGTRLTVT.

This clonotype was seen a few times. The V call is TRBV5-5, the J call TRBJ2-1; 7 nucleotides match TRBD2. Trimming cost V 6 bases and J 1 base; bases outside gene matches: 10. CDR1 and CDR2 (germline): SGHKS, YYEKEE (reference sequence). The CDR3 sequence is 16 residues long. In DNA, the CDR3 is TGTGCCAGCACCCGAGGTCTAGCGGAATCCTACAATGAGCAGTTCTTC. This sequence encodes CASTRGLAESYNEQFF.

This clonotype was seen at least ten times. V and J are TRBV7-2 and TRBJ2-2, with D unclear. The germline V and J ends were trimmed by 1 base and 6 bases, with 6 bases remaining between them. Germline CDR1 and CDR2: SGHTA and FQGNSA. This CDR3 is 13 amino acids long. In DNA form, the CDR3 reads TGTGCCAGCAGCTTAGTTTCTGCCGGGGAGCTGTTTTTT. This codes for CASSLVSAGELFF.

This clonotype was seen at least ten times. This chain links TRBV4-3 with TRBJ2-1, with 8 bases fitting TRBD2. The trim removed 0 bases at V and 5 bases at J, leaving 6 bases unmatched. The CDR3 totals 16 residues. Germline-derived CDR1 and CDR2 are LGHNA and YSLEER. The CDR3 is CASSQDFSGGHNEQFF. The CDR3 DNA follows: TGCGCCAGCAGCCAAGATTTTTCGGGAGGGCACAATGAGCAGTTCTTC.